This T cell receptor beta chain originates from a study of Graves' ophthalmopathy and Graves' hyperthyroidism. V gave up 0 bases and J gave up 3 bases, with 2 bases separating them. Germline V gene sequence: CDR1 SGHDN, CDR2 FVKESK. This CDR3 contains 12 residues. Investigators amplified TCR beta CDR3 regions from RNA transcripts. First-round RT-PCR employed HTBI primers, with a second-round multiplex PCR after it. TCRdb fed the multiplex PCR reads into MiXCR, producing one record per CDR3 protein. The sample gives around 670,000 distinct CDR3 sequences, approximately 40% of which show up once; 44% is in the top ten. This clonotype has a count of ten or more.

This sequence originates from an adult man with Graves' ophthalmopathy. Sequenced input: peripheral blood. The chain combines TRBV14 with TRBJ1-1; D unresolved. The CDR3: CASSQEYTEAFF. The CDR3 DNA is TGTGCCAGCAGCCAAGAATACACTGAAGCTTTCTTT.